The 9 T cell receptor beta chains in this list originate from one sample, sequenced in a study of blood T cell repertoires in COVID-19. Sequencing used immunoSEQ multiplex PCR; TCRdb keeps in-frame clones, though not all of them. This table has about 120,000 clones, 60% to 85% appearing once. The source material was peripheral blood. These receptors all come from a man between 70 and 80 years old with acute or convalescent COVID-19.

The chain uses TRBV4-3 and TRBJ2-1; unclear D gene. Germline V lookup: CDR1 LGHNA, CDR2 YSLEER. Trimming removed 0 bases at V and 0 bases at J, with 9 bases between. The CDR3 spans 16 residues. This CDR3 reads CASSQDPGLSYNEQFF. The DNA for the CDR3 is TGCGCCAGCAGCCAAGATCCAGGTCTCTCCTACAATGAGCAGTTCTTC.

This clone was seen only a few times. This rearrangement joins TRBV7-9 to TRBJ2-7; TRBD1 matches at 7 bases. V shed 5 bases and J 2 bases; nucleotides not matched to a gene: 6. Germline values: CDR1 SEHNR, CDR2 FQNEAQ (reference sequence). The CDR3 has 14 residues. In nucleotides, the CDR3 is TGTGCCAGCAGCCCACGCAGGGGGACCTACGAGCAGTACTTC. Its translation: CASSPRRGTYEQYF. The variable domain in full, completed from reference TRBV7-9 and TRBJ2-7, reads DTGVSQNPRHKITKRGQNVTFRCDPISEHNRLYWYRQTLGQGPEFLTYFQNEAQLEKSRLLSDRFSAERPKGSFSTLEIQRTEQGDSAMYLCASSPRRGTYEQYFGPGTRLTVT.

This chain connects TRBV12-3 or TRBV12-4 to TRBJ1-1; the match to TRBD1 covers 7 bases. The CDR3 runs to 12 residues. Losses at the gene ends were 7 bases for V and 7 bases for J; bases not matched to a gene: 6. DNA for the CDR3: TGTGCCAGCACCATCGGGACAGTTGAAGCTTTCTTT. Protein sequence: CASTIGTVEAFF.

The chain joins TRBV5-1 to TRBJ2-1; no definite D call. Germline assignment: CDR1 SGHRS and CDR2 YFSETQ. This CDR3 is 13 amino acids long. V was cut by 0 bases and J by 15 bases, with 16 bases left in between. The chain's CDR3 is CASSLGDMGLWFF. The CDR3 DNA reads TGCGCCAGCAGCTTGGGCGATATGGGCTTGTGGTTCTTC.

The chain joins TRBV19 to TRBJ2-3; 9 positions agree with TRBD1. Germline V lookup: CDR1 LNHDA, CDR2 SQIVND (reference sequence). V was pared by 4 bases and J by 1 base, with 3 bases of the junction left unmatched. The CDR3 consists of 15 residues. CDR3 region: CASSKRQGGTDTQYF. DNA of the CDR3: TGTGCCAGTAGTAAGAGACAGGGGGGCACAGATACGCAGTATTTT.

About this clone: Different DNA sequences within this sample yield the same CDR3. The V call is TRBV13, the J call TRBJ2-7; TRBD1 might be the D (6 bases). Germline CDR1 reads PRHDT; CDR2 reads FYEKMQ (reference sequence). V lost 4 bases, J lost 5 bases, and 9 bases lay in between. The CDR3 runs to 12 residues. For the CDR3, the DNA is TGTGCCAGCAGCTCACAGGGCAACGAGCAGTACTTC. Its protein product is CASSSQGNEQYF.

With respect to this clone: The same CDR3 is also encoded by other DNA sequences in this sample. The chain is built from TRBV7-9 and TRBJ1-2; TRBD1 matches at 7 bases. The germline gives CDR1 SEHNR, CDR2 FQNEAQ (reference sequence). The CDR3 consists of 13 residues. Unmatched junction bases numbered 4, after V lost 5 bases and J lost 4 bases. The DNA for the CDR3 is TGTGCCAGCAGCCCGGGACAGCGCTATGGCTACACCTTC. Its translation is CASSPGQRYGYTF.

The V gene is TRBV28, the J gene TRBJ2-7; 12 nucleotides align to TRBD2. Germline CDR1 and CDR2: MDHEN and SYDVKM. Trimming cost V 6 bases and J 0 bases; bases outside gene matches: 0. This CDR3 region has 14 residues. Here the CDR3 DNA reads TGTGCCAGCAGGACTAGCGGGAGCTCCTACGAGCAGTACTTC. Amino acids: CASRTSGSSYEQYF.

This clone was picked up a small number of times. This chain links TRBV28 with TRBJ2-4; D remains unclear. The germline gives CDR1 MDHEN, CDR2 SYDVKM. The CDR3 covers 14 residues. Trimming left V 2 bases short and J 9 bases short, with 14 bases between. DNA for the CDR3: TGTGCCAGCAGTTTAGCAGGCCTCAAGGTCATTCAGTACTTC. Amino acid sequence: CASSLAGLKVIQYF.